This T cell receptor beta chain was sequenced during a study of T cell repertoires in cytomegalovirus infection. Across the whole study: Matching HLA type and CMV infection were both indicated by public TCR beta signatures.

General observations from the study: HLA-C-restricted CMV clonotypes gave the most frequent clonotype in two of eight donors. Totalled public TCR beta family frequency picked out people who carried CMV plus the relevant HLA.

As regards this clonotype: Antigen unknown. Possible read error: a much larger clone is one base away.

The CDR3 sequence is 17 residues long. V was clipped by 2 bases and J by 2 bases; unmatched bases: 8. TCRdb used MiXCR to reprocess the reads, holding one entry per CDR3 protein. The table shows more than 500,000 distinct CDR3 sequences, with 16% occurring only once. Sequencing was performed on CD8+ T cells from PBMCs. V usage is TRBV12-3 or TRBV12-4 and J usage is TRBJ2-2; 7 nucleotides agree with TRBD2. This TCR was recovered from a human donor in good health (CMV status not recorded). Some clones in this sample may be carry-over from other donors' samples. The CDR3: CASSLTGGRHNTGELFF. The CDR3 DNA follows: TGTGCCAGCAGTTTAACGGGCGGGAGACACAACACCGGGGAGCTGTTTTTT.